This passage covers 21 T cell receptor beta chains from one sample sequenced in a study of shared clonotypes between healthy human individuals. The table came from immunoSEQ multiplex PCR; TCRdb's copy has only in-frame clones and leaves some out. This table has 550,000 to 600,000 clones, roughly 98% appearing once. The naive CD8 subset, CD45RO-negative cells positively selected for CCR7, excluded terminally differentiated effector memory CD45RA+ cells. Sequences were obtained from naive CD8+ T cells sorted from blood. Every receptor here comes from a man under 40 in good health.

Concerning this clone: Other nucleotide sequences in the sample specify the same CDR3. The rearrangement links TRBV19 to TRBJ2-7; TRBD1 or TRBD2 may be the D gene (6 bases each). The CDR3 spans 14 residues. CDR1 and CDR2 (germline): LNHDA, SQIVND (reference sequence). Between the trimmed V and J ends, which lost 3 bases and 2 bases, there was a span of 11 bases. CDR3 region: CASSIGGGPYEQYF. The CDR3 DNA follows: TGTGCCAGTAGTATCGGAGGGGGTCCCTACGAGCAGTACTTC.

The V and J genes are TRBV4-3 and TRBJ1-2; a possible D gene is TRBD1 (5 bases). V was shortened by 4 bases and J by 3 bases, with 9 bases between the two germline ends. Germline CDR1 is LGHNA and CDR2 is YSLEER. This CDR3 is 13 amino acids long. The CDR3 DNA follows: TGCGCCAGCAGCCCAGGGAAGGACTATGGCTACACCTTC. Its translation is CASSPGKDYGYTF.

The chain has TRBV9 and TRBJ2-5; 8 bases line up with TRBD1. The CDR3 runs to 15 residues. CDR1 is SGDLS and CDR2 is YYNGEE in the germline V gene. Losses at the gene ends were 3 bases for V and 8 bases for J; bases not matched to a gene: 12. The CDR3 spells CASSAWDRSAGTQYF. In DNA form, the CDR3 reads TGTGCCAGCAGCGCTTGGGACAGGTCGGCCGGTACCCAGTACTTC.

This clone was observed a single time. The chain combines TRBV25-1 with TRBJ2-1, with TRBD1 matching over 7 bases. CDR3 length: 14 amino acids. V lost 3 bases to trimming and J lost 7 bases; unmatched junction nucleotides: 6. Germline loops: CDR1 MGHDK, CDR2 SYGVNS. As DNA, the CDR3 is TGTGCCAGCAGTGAGACAGGGCTGGGGAATGAGCAGTTCTTC. Amino acid sequence: CASSETGLGNEQFF.

V and J are TRBV30 and TRBJ2-4; no firm D call. Trimming shortened V by 2 bases and J by 0 bases, and 14 bases separated the two germline ends. The CDR3 totals 16 residues. Germline values: CDR1 GTSNPN, CDR2 SVGIG (reference sequence). The CDR3 is CAWSPKQKLAKNIQYF. The CDR3 DNA reads as TGTGCCTGGAGTCCGAAACAGAAACTAGCCAAAAACATTCAGTACTTC.

The chain carries TRBV7-2 and TRBJ2-7; D is unresolved. Germline V gene lookup returns CDR1 SGHTA and CDR2 FQGNSA. CDR3 length equals 15 residues. V was shortened by 3 bases and J by 2 bases, with 14 bases between the two germline ends. CDR3 protein: CASSFQLWGTYEQYF. In DNA, the CDR3 is TGTGCCAGCAGCTTCCAGTTATGGGGAACCTACGAGCAGTACTTC.

The rearrangement uses TRBV29-1 and TRBJ2-1, with 8 bases aligning to TRBD2. CDR3 length: 13 amino acids. Germline CDR1 is SQVTM and CDR2 is ANQGSEA. With V trimmed by 2 bases and J by 7 bases, 4 bases remained unmatched. This chain's CDR3 is CSVESGSENEQFF. The CDR3, as DNA: TGCAGCGTTGAAAGCGGGAGTGAAAATGAGCAGTTCTTC.

V usage is TRBV7-6 and J usage is TRBJ2-3, with D perhaps assigned TRBD1 or TRBD2 (6 bases each). Germline CDR1 SGHVS, CDR2 FNYEAQ. Trimming shortened V by 0 bases and J by 5 bases, and 12 bases separated the two germline ends. This CDR3 has 15 amino acids. CDR3 loop: CASSLAPGEEDTQYF. CDR3 in DNA: TGTGCCAGCAGCTTAGCCCCAGGGGAGGAAGATACGCAGTATTTT.

J is TRBJ2-7 and V is TRBV9, with 13 bases lining up with TRBD2. The CDR3 is 18 amino acids. The germline V gene encodes CDR1 SGDLS and CDR2 YYNGEE. Unmatched junction bases numbered 16, after V lost 3 bases and J lost 7 bases. In nucleotides, the CDR3 is TGTGCCAGCAGCGGACTAGCGGGAGGAATCCCCTCATCAGGGGAGCAGTACTTC. Translating gives CASSGLAGGIPSSGEQYF.

This clone was observed a single time. This chain connects TRBV7-9 to TRBJ1-4, with 9 bases lining up with TRBD1. This CDR3 comprises 15 residues. Germline loops: CDR1 SEHNR, CDR2 FQNEAQ (reference sequence). V lost 5 bases, J lost 6 bases, and 7 bases stayed unmatched. The CDR3 here is CASSAGRQGDEKLFF. The CDR3 DNA is TGTGCCAGCAGCGCAGGTAGACAGGGGGATGAAAAACTGTTTTTT. Full variable domain (outside the CDR3, taken from reference TRBV7-9 and TRBJ1-4): DTGVSQNPRHKITKRGQNVTFRCDPISEHNRLYWYRQTLGQGPEFLTYFQNEAQLEKSRLLSDRFSAERPKGSFSTLEIQRTEQGDSAMYLCASSAGRQGDEKLFFGSGTQLSVL.

The chain recombines TRBV7-2 with TRBJ2-7, with D perhaps TRBD2 (6 bases). Looked up from germline, CDR1 is SGHTA and CDR2 is FQGNSA. Trimming left V 6 bases short and J 0 bases short, with 12 bases between. The CDR3 loop spans 14 amino acids. The CDR3 nucleotides read TGTGCCAGCAGGCAGGCGGGATTCTCCTACGAGCAGTACTTC. Encoded protein: CASRQAGFSYEQYF.

V is TRBV7-9 and J is TRBJ2-3; D may be TRBD1 (6 bases). The CDR3 sequence is 13 residues long. Germline-derived CDR1 and CDR2 are SEHNR and FQNEAQ (reference sequence). Trimming removed 7 bases at V and 6 bases at J, with 14 bases between. CDR3 amino acids: CASNSGTPDTQYF. The CDR3 DNA reads as TGTGCCAGCAACTCCGGGACACCCGATACGCAGTATTTT.

This clone occurred once. The chain carries TRBV7-2 and TRBJ1-5; a possible D gene is TRBD1 (5 bases). The CDR3 totals 19 residues. The germline CDR1 and CDR2 sequences are SGHTA and FQGNSA. V lost 1 base and J 2 bases, leaving 21 bases between the germline ends. For the CDR3, the DNA is TGTGCCAGCAGCTTAGGGGGACCCTTAGAAAGGCGGGGCAATCAGCCCCAGCATTTT. As protein: CASSLGGPLERRGNQPQHF.

The chain combines TRBV2 with TRBJ2-2; D gene ambiguous. The V end lost 2 bases, the J end lost 5 bases, and 9 bases lay between the germline ends. CDR3 length: 14 residues. CDR1 is SNHLY, CDR2 FYNNEI, per germline. CDR3 nucleotides: TGTGCCAGCAGTGAAACCTCCTCTACCGGGGAGCTGTTTTTT. It yields the protein CASSETSSTGELFF. Drawing the rest from reference TRBV2 and TRBJ2-2, the complete variable domain is EPEVTQTPSHQVTQMGQEVILRCVPISNHLYFYWYRQILGQKVEFLVSFYNNEISEKSEIFDDQFSVERPDGSNFTLKIRSTKLEDSAMYFCASSETSSTGELFFGEGSRLTVL.

The sample holds one count of this clone. As DNA, the CDR3 is TGTGCCAGCTCACCACCGGTCAGGTTGGATACGCAGTATTTT. Its translation is CASSPPVRLDTQYF. This rearrangement joins TRBV18 to TRBJ2-3; no clear D gene. Trimming left V 0 bases short and J 6 bases short, with 10 bases between. Per the germline V gene, CDR1 is KGHSH and CDR2 is LQKENI. The CDR3 length is 14 residues.

The rearrangement uses TRBV5-6 and TRBJ2-7; the D gene is possibly TRBD1 (6 bases). CDR3 length: 14 residues. In germline, CDR1 is SGHDT, CDR2 YYEEEE. V gave up 6 bases and J gave up 3 bases, with 16 bases separating them. The CDR3: CASTRPGAIYEQYF. The CDR3 nucleotides read TGTGCCAGCACCCGGCCAGGGGCTATCTACGAGCAGTACTTC. The whole variable domain, remainder taken from reference TRBV5-6 and TRBJ2-7, is DAGVTQSPTHLIKTRGQQVTLRCSPKSGHDTVSWYQQALGQGPQFIFQYYEEEERQRGNFPDRFSGHQFPNYSSELNVNALLLGDSALYLCASTRPGAIYEQYFGPGTRLTVT.

The gene calls are TRBV5-1 and TRBJ2-7; 11 bases agree with TRBD2. The germline gives CDR1 SGHRS, CDR2 YFSETQ. The V and J ends lost 3 bases and 5 bases, in that order; junction bases with no gene match: 13. There are 17 residues in the CDR3. The CDR3 coding sequence is TGCGCCAGCAGCTACCCCCGTAGCGGGAGGGCCATACACGAGCAGTACTTC. It encodes CASSYPRSGRAIHEQYF.

This clone appeared once. The rearrangement uses TRBV6-4 and TRBJ2-3, with D perhaps given as TRBD1 or TRBD2 (6 bases each). V gave up 5 bases and J gave up 0 bases, with 9 bases separating them. The CDR3 contains 14 residues. The germline V gene encodes CDR1 MRHNA and CDR2 SNTAGT. CDR3 amino acids: CASSRGTSTDTQYF. The CDR3, as DNA: TGTGCCAGCAGTCGCGGGACAAGCACAGATACGCAGTATTTT.

The gene calls are TRBV7-9 and TRBJ1-4; the match to TRBD1 covers 9 bases. Germline CDR1 and CDR2: SEHNR and FQNEAQ (reference sequence). The V and J ends lost 7 bases and 0 bases, in that order; junction bases with no gene match: 15. CDR3 length: 19 amino acids. The chain's CDR3 is CASTTTRDRDFATNEKLFF. For the CDR3, the DNA is TGTGCCAGCACCACAACTCGGGACAGGGATTTTGCAACTAATGAAAAACTGTTTTTT.

The V gene is TRBV29-1, the J gene TRBJ2-7; TRBD2 matches 7 bases. J was trimmed by 0 bases and V by 5 bases; bases with no gene match: 16. Germline V lookup: CDR1 SQVTM, CDR2 ANQGSEA. The CDR3 totals 17 residues. The DNA of the CDR3 is TGCAGCGTTCAGGGCCTACCCCAGGGAGGGAGCTCCTACGAGCAGTACTTC. Translation: CSVQGLPQGGSSYEQYF.

CDR3 sequence reads: CASSLGLAGDWETQYF. In DNA form, the CDR3 reads TGTGCCAGCAGCTTAGGACTAGCGGGAGACTGGGAGACCCAGTACTTC. V is TRBV7-6 and J is TRBJ2-5; 12 bases match TRBD2. Looked up from germline, CDR1 is SGHVS and CDR2 is FNYEAQ. CDR3 size: 16 residues. The V gene end was trimmed by 1 base and the J gene end by 5 bases; junction bases not matched to a gene: 5.